The 21 T cell receptor beta chains below were found in one sample sequenced in a study of cytomegalovirus exposure and HLA in healthy donors. In the PCR, 60 Vbeta and 13 Jbeta primers were used. The protocol was immunoSEQ multiplex PCR, while the TCRdb copy is restricted to in-frame clones and leaves out a portion. The sample lists under 150,000 clones; 70% to 80% were seen once. The source material was PBMCs. Receptor source: a man younger than 45 in good health and CMV-seropositive.

This chain joins TRBV5-1 and TRBJ1-3; D gene unclear. This CDR3 comprises 13 residues. V was pared by 0 bases and J by 6 bases, with 7 bases between. CDR1 SGHRS and CDR2 YFSETQ come from the germline V gene. The CDR3 reads CASSLGQENTIYF. The CDR3 DNA reads TGCGCCAGCAGCTTGGGACAAGAAAACACCATATATTTT.

V and J are TRBV5-6 and TRBJ1-2, with 8 bases identical to TRBD1. Germline V gene data show CDR1 as SGHDT and CDR2 as YYEEEE. J lost 8 bases, V lost 2 bases, and 5 bases had no gene match. The CDR3 loop spans 13 amino acids. The CDR3 sequence: CASSFGQGGGYTF. In DNA form, the CDR3 reads TGTGCCAGCAGCTTTGGACAGGGAGGCGGCTACACCTTC.

The chain combines TRBV6-5 with TRBJ1-2; D is unresolved. This CDR3 is 12 amino acids long. The V end lost 5 bases, the J end lost 7 bases, and 11 bases lay between the germline ends. Germline loops: CDR1 MNHEY, CDR2 SVGAGI. The CDR3 nucleotides read TGTGCCAGCAGTGTGGAGGTGGCTGGCTACACCTTC. This codes for CASSVEVAGYTF.

The rearrangement uses TRBV19 and TRBJ1-1; no clear D gene. V lost 6 bases, J lost 4 bases, and 15 bases lay in between. Per germline, CDR1 LNHDA and CDR2 SQIVND (reference sequence). The CDR3 has 14 residues. The CDR3 bases are TGTGCCAGTAGCCCATGGGCTGTTGTCACTGAAGCTTTCTTT. The encoded protein is CASSPWAVVTEAFF.

This chain uses TRBV2 with TRBJ2-5; the D gene is possibly TRBD1 (6 bases). Germline V gene data show CDR1 as SNHLY and CDR2 as FYNNEI. This CDR3 has 14 amino acids. V was clipped by 7 bases and J by 7 bases, with 19 bases between them. The CDR3 sequence: CASISQGSGGTQYF. In nucleotides, the CDR3 is TGTGCCAGCATTTCACAGGGTTCCGGCGGGACCCAGTACTTC.

V gene TRBV6-4 combines with J gene TRBJ2-2; 7 nucleotides agree with TRBD2. This CDR3 has 14 amino acids. The V and J ends lost 3 bases and 6 bases, in that order; junction bases with no gene match: 4. Germline loops: CDR1 MRHNA, CDR2 SNTAGT. The DNA of the CDR3 is TGTGCCAGCAGTGAACCGGGACTATCCGGGGAGCTGTTTTTT. Encoded protein: CASSEPGLSGELFF.

The chain has TRBV5-1 and TRBJ2-7; D might be TRBD1 (6 bases). The CDR3 loop spans 13 amino acids. The germline V gene encodes CDR1 SGHRS and CDR2 YFSETQ. Trimming cost V 1 base and J 6 bases, with 11 bases left between them. Written as DNA, the CDR3 is TGCGCCAGCAGCTTGAATTCCAGGGGCGAGCAGTACTTC. Translating gives CASSLNSRGEQYF.

The chain is built from TRBV28 and TRBJ1-2; TRBD1 might be the D (5 bases). V was trimmed by 9 bases and J by 6 bases, leaving 17 bases between them. The CDR3 contains 13 residues. Germline V gene data show CDR1 as MDHEN and CDR2 as SYDVKM. The CDR3 here is CASTLQAGHGYTF. CDR3 nucleotide sequence: TGTGCCAGTACATTACAGGCAGGTCATGGCTACACCTTC.

This chain joins TRBV7-9 and TRBJ2-7; 9 bases are shared with TRBD2. The CDR3 has 14 residues. The J segment lost 5 bases and the V segment lost 5 bases, leaving 7 bases of the junction unmatched. In germline, CDR1 is SEHNR, CDR2 FQNEAQ (reference sequence). The chain's CDR3 is CASSPTGLANEQYF. In DNA form, the CDR3 reads TGTGCCAGCAGCCCGACGGGACTAGCAAACGAGCAGTACTTC.

The genes are TRBV15 and TRBJ1-5; D is ambiguous. Germline V gives CDR1 LNHNV, CDR2 YYDKDF (reference sequence). V gave up 5 bases and J gave up 2 bases, with 13 bases separating them. The CDR3 totals 15 residues. The CDR3 loop is CATSPGFIGNQPQHF. The CDR3 region has the DNA TGTGCCACCAGCCCGGGGTTTATCGGCAATCAGCCCCAGCATTTT.

This rearrangement joins TRBV19 to TRBJ2-5; the match to TRBD1 covers 9 bases. This CDR3 has 13 amino acids. Germline V gene lookup returns CDR1 LNHDA and CDR2 SQIVND (reference sequence). With 2 bases clipped from V and 6 bases from J, the junction kept 1 base outside the gene matches. The CDR3 sequence is CASSITGGQTQYF. The CDR3 DNA sequence: TGTGCCAGTAGTATAACAGGGGGCCAGACCCAGTACTTC.

This chain links TRBV5-1 with TRBJ1-4; 7 nucleotides align to TRBD1. Trimming removed 2 bases from V and 3 bases from J; junction bases left unmatched: 4. Germline V gene sequence: CDR1 SGHRS, CDR2 YFSETQ. This CDR3 spans 15 amino acids. The CDR3 loop is CASSFAGTANEKLFF. The CDR3 coding sequence is TGCGCCAGCAGCTTCGCAGGGACAGCTAATGAAAAACTGTTTTTT.

The CDR3: CASSGQNVPGSYEQYF. CDR3 bases: TGTGCCAGCTCAGGCCAAAACGTCCCGGGATCCTACGAGCAGTACTTC. V usage is TRBV18 and J usage is TRBJ2-7, with D possibly TRBD2 on 5 matching bases. The CDR3 covers 16 residues. V was shortened by 5 bases and J by 1 base, with 18 bases between the two germline ends. CDR1 and CDR2 from the germline V gene are KGHSH and LQKENI.

The chain combines TRBV11-3 with TRBJ2-5, with 7 nucleotides matching TRBD2. This CDR3 contains 14 residues. Per germline, CDR1 SGHNT and CDR2 YENEEA. Germline trimming cut 2 bases from V and 5 bases from J; bases unmatched to any gene: 5. Here the CDR3 DNA reads TGTGCCAGCAGCTTACAGACTAGCCGGGAGACCCAGTACTTC. It specifies CASSLQTSRETQYF.

Points on this clone: The junction differs from germline at one of its ends, possibly a read error. The chain carries TRBV4-2 and TRBJ2-3, with 8 bases aligning to TRBD1. The CDR3 runs 14 residues. Germline lookup yields CDR1 LGHNA and CDR2 YNFKEQ. In nucleotides, the CDR3 is TGTGCCAGCAGCCCCCCGGTGGGGACAGGTACGCAGTATTTT. It is translated as CASSPPVGTGTQYF.

This chain joins TRBV7-9 and TRBJ2-2; perhaps TRBD2 as D (5 bases). The CDR3 length is 16 residues. V was shortened by 5 bases and J by 5 bases, with 18 bases between the two germline ends. CDR1 is SEHNR, CDR2 FQNEAQ, per germline (reference sequence). The CDR3 region has the DNA TGTGCCAGCAGCCCCCCGAGGGCCCTGGGAACCGGGGAGCTGTTTTTT. It yields the protein CASSPPRALGTGELFF.

This chain uses TRBV5-1 with TRBJ2-1, with D perhaps TRBD1 (6 bases). V dropped 2 bases and J dropped 2 bases, with 14 bases sitting between them. The CDR3 covers 16 residues. Looked up from germline, CDR1 is SGHRS and CDR2 is YFSETQ. The CDR3 DNA reads as TGCGCCAGCAGCTTTCTCCAGGGGCCGACCTACAATGAGCAGTTCTTC. Its translation is CASSFLQGPTYNEQFF. Full variable domain (outside the CDR3, taken from reference TRBV5-1 and TRBJ2-1): KAGVTQTPRYLIKTRGQQVTLSCSPISGHRSVSWYQQTPGQGLQFLFEYFSETQRNKGNFPGRFSGRQFSNSRSEMNVSTLELGDSALYLCASSFLQGPTYNEQFFGPGTRLTVL.

The chain couples TRBV5-6 to TRBJ2-5; 9 nucleotides match TRBD1. TRBJ2-7 matches the DNA end more closely, so the J call is doubtful. This CDR3 has 16 amino acids. Germline V CDR1 and CDR2: SGHDT, YYEEEE. The CDR3 DNA is TGTGCCAGCAGCTTTGCCGGGACAGGGATTTCCTACGAGCAGTACTTC. Translated, it gives CASSFAGTGISYEQYF.

The V gene is TRBV4-3, the J gene TRBJ2-7; D call uncertain. Trimming took 5 bases from V and 4 from J, leaving 15 bases between them. Per the germline V gene, CDR1 is LGHNA and CDR2 is YSLEER. CDR3 length: 14 residues. CDR3 protein: CASSASAPAYEQYF. CDR3 DNA sequence: TGCGCCAGCAGCGCAAGCGCCCCGGCTTACGAGCAGTACTTC.

The chain combines TRBV9 with TRBJ1-2; 10 nucleotides line up with TRBD1. Germline CDR1 and CDR2: SGDLS and YYNGEE. The CDR3 is 14 amino acids. Germline trimming cut 4 bases from V and 6 bases from J; bases unmatched to any gene: 6. CDR3 nucleotides: TGTGCCAGCAGCACCCGACAGGGGGCAGATGGCTACACCTTC. The encoded protein is CASSTRQGADGYTF.

With respect to this clone: The junction differs from germline at one of its ends, possibly a read error. CDR3 DNA sequence: TGTTCCAGCAGTTTCGGGGGCTCCTACGAGCAGTACTTC. Amino acids: CSSSFGGSYEQYF. V and J are TRBV7-9 and TRBJ2-7; TRBD2 is a possible D gene (6 bases). The CDR3 length is 13 residues. The germline V gene encodes CDR1 SEHNR and CDR2 FQNEAQ (reference sequence).